This T cell receptor (beta chain) was observed in a study of graft-versus-host responses after intestinal transplantation. Germline CDR1 and CDR2: SGHNT and YYREEE (reference sequence). V lost 2 bases, J lost 1 base, and 9 bases lay in between. This CDR3 is 14 amino acids long. Of note for this clone: As yet, its antigen is unknown.

Sequenced by immunoSEQ multiplex PCR; TCRdb stores in-frame clones only, minus some. The sample records approximately 78,000 clones, roughly 91% being singletons. This sequence originates from a human donor who was the organ donor for an intestinal transplant. The V gene is TRBV5-4, the J gene TRBJ2-5; the D gene is possibly TRBD1 (6 bases). The sample consisted of unstimulated CD8+ T cells sorted from spleen or lymph node cells, taken before transplant. CDR3 residues: CASSFPDSQETQYF. In DNA form, the CDR3 reads TGTGCCAGCAGCTTCCCGGACAGCCAAGAGACCCAGTACTTC.